Included here is one T cell receptor beta chain sequence, with context. What it binds is unknown. These data originate in a study of T cell responses to AZD1222 COVID-19 vaccine. At the level of the study: Second-dose schedules of about 4 or about 12 weeks were combined.

Germline assignment: CDR1 SGDLS and CDR2 YYNGEE. The CDR3 sequence is 15 residues long. Trimming shortened V by 0 bases and J by 1 base, and 10 bases separated the two germline ends. Findings and caveats of the study: The donor group comprised mostly white British people and more females; the analysis possibly underestimated clonal diversity. Along spike, vaccine-associated CD4 TCRs were found throughout, with dominance at 160-218 and 743-854. In the spike-specific TCR repertoire, nearly half reportedly target unmutated variant regions.

Here immunoSEQ multiplex PCR was the method, and the copy in TCRdb shows in-frame clones only, minus some. The sample lists 120,000 or so clones, 70% to 90% occurring once. The genes are TRBV9 and TRBJ1-2, with D perhaps matching TRBD1 (5 bases). This material consisted of peripheral blood, taken on day 0 of AZD1222 vaccination. This TCR was sampled from an adult in good health. This chain's CDR3 is CASSVDGDVNYGYTF. The CDR3 nucleotides are TGTGCCAGCAGCGTAGACGGGGACGTTAACTATGGCTACACCTTC.